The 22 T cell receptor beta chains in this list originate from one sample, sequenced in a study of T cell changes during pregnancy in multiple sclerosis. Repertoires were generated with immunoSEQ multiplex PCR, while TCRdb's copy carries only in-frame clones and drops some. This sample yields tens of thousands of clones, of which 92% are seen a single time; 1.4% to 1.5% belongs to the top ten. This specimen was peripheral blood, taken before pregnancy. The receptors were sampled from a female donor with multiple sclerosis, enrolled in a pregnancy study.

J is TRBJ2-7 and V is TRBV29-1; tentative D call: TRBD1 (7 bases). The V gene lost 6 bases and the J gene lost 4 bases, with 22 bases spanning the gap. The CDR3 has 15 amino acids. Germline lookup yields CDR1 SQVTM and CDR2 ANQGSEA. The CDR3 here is CSVGGFQGVPYEQYF. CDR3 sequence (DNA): TGCAGCGTGGGAGGATTTCAGGGGGTTCCGTACGAGCAGTACTTC.

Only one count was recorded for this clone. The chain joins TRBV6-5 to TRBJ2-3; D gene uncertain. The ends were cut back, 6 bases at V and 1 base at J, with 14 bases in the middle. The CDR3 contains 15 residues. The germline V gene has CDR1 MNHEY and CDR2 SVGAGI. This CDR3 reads CASRPRGQGTDTQYF. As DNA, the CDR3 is TGTGCCAGCAGACCCCGCGGCCAAGGCACAGATACGCAGTATTTT.

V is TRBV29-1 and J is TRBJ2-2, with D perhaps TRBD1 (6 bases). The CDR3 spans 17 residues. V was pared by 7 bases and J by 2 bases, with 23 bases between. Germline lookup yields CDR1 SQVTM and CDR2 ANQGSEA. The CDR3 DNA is TGCAGCGCTCAGGGGCTGTTGCGGCAGAGAAACACCGGGGAGCTGTTTTTT. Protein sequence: CSAQGLLRQRNTGELFF.

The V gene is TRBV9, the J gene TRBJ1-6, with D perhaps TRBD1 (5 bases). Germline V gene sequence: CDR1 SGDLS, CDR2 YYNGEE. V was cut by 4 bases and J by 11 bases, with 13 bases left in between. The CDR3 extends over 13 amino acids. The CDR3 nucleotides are TGTGCCAGCAGCATGTCAGGGATTGCACCCCTCCACTTT. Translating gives CASSMSGIAPLHF.

CDR3 sequence: CASSARLVGELFF. In DNA, the CDR3 is TGTGCCAGCAGCGCAAGACTAGTTGGGGAGCTGTTTTTT. V and J are TRBV7-6 and TRBJ2-2, with D possibly being TRBD2 (6 bases). V lost 5 bases and J lost 8, with 12 bases in between. Germline CDR1 and CDR2: SGHVS and FNYEAQ. The CDR3 runs to 13 residues.

CDR3 amino acids: CASSKGGDRGEEKLFF. In nucleotides, the CDR3 is TGTGCCAGCAGCAAAGGGGGGGACAGGGGGGAGGAAAAACTGTTTTTT. The chain joins TRBV21-1 to TRBJ1-4; the DNA was not compared with TRBD1, the D call given in the table. TRBV21-1 is noted as a pseudogene. The length of the CDR3 is 16 residues.

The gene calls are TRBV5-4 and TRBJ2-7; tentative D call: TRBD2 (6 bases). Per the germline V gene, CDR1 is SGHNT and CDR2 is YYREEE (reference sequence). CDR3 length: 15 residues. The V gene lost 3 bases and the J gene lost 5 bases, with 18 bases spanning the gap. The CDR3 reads CASSWSGRGGDEQYF. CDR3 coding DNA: TGTGCCAGCAGCTGGAGTGGGCGGGGTGGGGACGAGCAGTACTTC. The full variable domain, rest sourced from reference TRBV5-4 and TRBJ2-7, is ETGVTQSPTHLIKTRGQQVTLRCSSQSGHNTVSWYQQALGQGPQFIFQYYREEENGRGNFPPRFSGLQFPNYSSELNVNALELDDSALYLCASSWSGRGGDEQYFGPGTRLTVT.

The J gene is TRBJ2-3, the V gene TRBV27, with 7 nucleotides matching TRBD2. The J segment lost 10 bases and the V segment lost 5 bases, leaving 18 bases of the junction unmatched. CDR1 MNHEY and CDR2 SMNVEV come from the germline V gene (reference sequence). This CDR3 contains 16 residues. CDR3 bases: TGTGCCAGCAGTCCTCCATCGAGCGGGACCCCACTGGCGCAGTATTTT. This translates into CASSPPSSGTPLAQYF.

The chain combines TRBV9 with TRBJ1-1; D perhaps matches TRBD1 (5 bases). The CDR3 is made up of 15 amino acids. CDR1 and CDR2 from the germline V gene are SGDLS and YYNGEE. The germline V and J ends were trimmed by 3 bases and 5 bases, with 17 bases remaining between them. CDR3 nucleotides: TGTGCCAGCAGCGCCGGGGGGGGAGCTGGGACTGAAGCTTTCTTT. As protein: CASSAGGGAGTEAFF.

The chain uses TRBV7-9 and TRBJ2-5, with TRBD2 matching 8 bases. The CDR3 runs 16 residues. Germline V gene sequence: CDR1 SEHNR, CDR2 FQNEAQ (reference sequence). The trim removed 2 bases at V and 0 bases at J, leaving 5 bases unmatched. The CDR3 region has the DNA TGTGCCAGCAGCTTACGGGGGGGAAAGTACCAAGAGACCCAGTACTTC. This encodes CASSLRGGKYQETQYF.

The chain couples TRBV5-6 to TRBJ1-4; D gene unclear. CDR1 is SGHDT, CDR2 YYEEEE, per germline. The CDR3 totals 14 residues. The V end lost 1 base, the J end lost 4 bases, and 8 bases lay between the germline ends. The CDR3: CASSLNSRNEKLFF. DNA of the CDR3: TGTGCCAGCAGCTTGAACAGCCGTAATGAAAAACTGTTTTTT. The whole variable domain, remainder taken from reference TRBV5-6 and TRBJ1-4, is DAGVTQSPTHLIKTRGQQVTLRCSPKSGHDTVSWYQQALGQGPQFIFQYYEEEERQRGNFPDRFSGHQFPNYSSELNVNALLLGDSALYLCASSLNSRNEKLFFGSGTQLSVL.

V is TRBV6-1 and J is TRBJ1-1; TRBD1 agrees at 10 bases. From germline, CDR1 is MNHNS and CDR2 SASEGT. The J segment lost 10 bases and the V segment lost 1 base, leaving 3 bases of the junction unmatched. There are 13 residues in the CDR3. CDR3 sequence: CASSEGTGGAAFF. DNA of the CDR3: TGTGCCAGCAGTGAAGGGACAGGGGGAGCAGCTTTCTTT.

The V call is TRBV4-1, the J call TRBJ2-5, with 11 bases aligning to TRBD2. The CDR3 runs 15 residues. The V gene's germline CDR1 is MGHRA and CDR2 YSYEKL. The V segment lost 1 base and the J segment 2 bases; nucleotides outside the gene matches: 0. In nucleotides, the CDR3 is TGCGCCAGCAGCCAAGTAGCGGGGGGGCAAGAGACCCAGTACTTC. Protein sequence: CASSQVAGGQETQYF.

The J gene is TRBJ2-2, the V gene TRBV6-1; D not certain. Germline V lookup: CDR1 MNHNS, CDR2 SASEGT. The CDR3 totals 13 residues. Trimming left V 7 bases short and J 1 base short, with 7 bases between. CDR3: CASKIQNTGELFF. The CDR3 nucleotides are TGTGCCAGCAAGATACAGAACACCGGGGAGCTGTTTTTT.

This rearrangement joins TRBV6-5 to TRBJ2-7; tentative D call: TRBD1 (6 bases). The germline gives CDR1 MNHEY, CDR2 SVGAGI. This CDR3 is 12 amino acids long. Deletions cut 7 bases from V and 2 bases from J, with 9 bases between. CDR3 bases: TGTGCCAGCACAGGGGATACCTACGAGCAGTACTTC. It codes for CASTGDTYEQYF.

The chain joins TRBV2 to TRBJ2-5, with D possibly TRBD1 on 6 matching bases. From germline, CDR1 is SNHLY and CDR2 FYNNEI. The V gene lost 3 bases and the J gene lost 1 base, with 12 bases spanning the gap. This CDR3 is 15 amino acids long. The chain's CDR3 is CASSEFSGVQETQYF. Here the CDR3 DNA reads TGTGCCAGCAGTGAGTTCTCAGGGGTCCAAGAGACCCAGTACTTC.

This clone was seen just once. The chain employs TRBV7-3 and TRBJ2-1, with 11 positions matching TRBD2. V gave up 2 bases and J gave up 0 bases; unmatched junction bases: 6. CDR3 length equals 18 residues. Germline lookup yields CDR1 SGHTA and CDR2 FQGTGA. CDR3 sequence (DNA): TGTGCCAGCAGCTTAGGACCTAGCGGGGGGACCTCCTACAATGAGCAGTTCTTC. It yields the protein CASSLGPSGGTSYNEQFF. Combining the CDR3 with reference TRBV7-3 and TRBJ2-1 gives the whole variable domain GAGVSQTPSNKVTEKGKYVELRCDPISGHTALYWYRQSLGQGPEFLIYFQGTGAADDSGLPNDRFFAVRPEGSVSTLKIQRTERGDSAVYLCASSLGPSGGTSYNEQFFGPGTRLTVL.

The CDR3 DNA reads TGCGCCAGCAGCCAAGGGCCTAGCGGGTCTAGCACAGATACGCAGTATTTT. Protein: CASSQGPSGSSTDTQYF. The chain joins TRBV4-1 to TRBJ2-3; 8 nucleotides match TRBD2. The CDR3 runs to 17 residues. V lost 1 base, J lost 0 bases, and 6 bases stayed unmatched. The germline CDR1 and CDR2 sequences are MGHRA and YSYEKL.

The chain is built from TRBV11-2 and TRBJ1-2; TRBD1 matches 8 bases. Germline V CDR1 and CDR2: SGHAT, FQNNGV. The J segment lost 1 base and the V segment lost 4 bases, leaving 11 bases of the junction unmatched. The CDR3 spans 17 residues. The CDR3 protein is CASSSDRGRILNYGYTF. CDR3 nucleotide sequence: TGTGCCAGCAGCTCCGACAGGGGCCGCATACTTAACTATGGCTACACCTTC.

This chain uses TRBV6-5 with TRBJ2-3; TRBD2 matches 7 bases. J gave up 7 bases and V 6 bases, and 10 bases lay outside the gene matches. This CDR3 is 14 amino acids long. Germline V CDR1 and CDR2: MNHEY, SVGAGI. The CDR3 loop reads CASSLAATGNTQYF. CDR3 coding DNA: TGTGCCAGCAGCCTAGCGGCCACCGGAAATACGCAGTATTTT.

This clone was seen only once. The CDR3, as DNA: TGTGCCAGCAGCCCAGGTGGGGCCGCTCCCTACAATGAGCAGTTCTTC. Translated: CASSPGGAAPYNEQFF. The chain couples TRBV6-6 to TRBJ2-1, with D tentatively TRBD1 (5 bases). V was trimmed by 6 bases and J by 2 bases, leaving 17 bases between them. Germline lookup yields CDR1 MNHNY and CDR2 SVGAGI (reference sequence). This CDR3 has 16 amino acids.

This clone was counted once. The CDR3 spells CASSVLDGGGASVLYNEQFF. CDR3 nucleotide sequence: TGTGCCAGCAGCGTCCTTGATGGCGGGGGGGCGAGTGTACTCTACAATGAGCAGTTCTTC. The rearrangement links TRBV9 to TRBJ2-1, with TRBD2 matching 9 bases. The length of the CDR3 is 20 residues. J gave up 3 bases and V 2 bases, and 18 bases lay outside the gene matches. Germline-derived CDR1 and CDR2 are SGDLS and YYNGEE.